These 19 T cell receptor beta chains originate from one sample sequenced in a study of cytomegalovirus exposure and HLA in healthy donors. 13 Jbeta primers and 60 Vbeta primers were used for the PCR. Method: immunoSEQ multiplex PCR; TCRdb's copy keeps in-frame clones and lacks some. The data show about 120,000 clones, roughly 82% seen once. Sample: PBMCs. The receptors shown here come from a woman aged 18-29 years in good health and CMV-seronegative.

The CDR3 reads CASSLTGMNEQYF. The CDR3 DNA follows: TGTGCCAGCAGCTTAACAGGGATGAACGAGCAGTACTTC. This chain uses TRBV7-9 with TRBJ2-5; tentatively, D is TRBD1 (6 bases). The J call could be wrong; TRBJ2-7 is a better fit for the DNA end. This CDR3 is 13 amino acids long. The germline CDR1 and CDR2 sequences are SEHNR and FQNEAQ (reference sequence).

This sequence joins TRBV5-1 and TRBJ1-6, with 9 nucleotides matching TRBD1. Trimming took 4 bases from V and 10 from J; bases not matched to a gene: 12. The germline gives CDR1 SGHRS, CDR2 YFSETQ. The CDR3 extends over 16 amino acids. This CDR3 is CASSRRGDREGSPLHF. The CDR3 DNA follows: TGCGCCAGCAGCCGCCGGGGGGACAGGGAAGGATCACCCCTCCACTTT.

CDR3: CASSSKGGGRRDTQYF. CDR3 DNA: TGTGCCAGCAGCTCCAAGGGTGGCGGGAGGAGAGATACGCAGTATTTT. This chain uses TRBV11-3 with TRBJ2-3, with TRBD2 matching over 8 bases. The CDR3 contains 16 residues. V was pared by 4 bases and J by 5 bases, with 11 bases of the junction left unmatched. Germline V lookup: CDR1 SGHNT, CDR2 YENEEA.

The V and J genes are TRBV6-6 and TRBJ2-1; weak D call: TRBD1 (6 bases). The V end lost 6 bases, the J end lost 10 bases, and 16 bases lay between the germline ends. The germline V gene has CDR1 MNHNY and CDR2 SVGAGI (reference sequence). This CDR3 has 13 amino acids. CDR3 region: CASSDAIRGEQFF. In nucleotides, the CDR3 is TGTGCCAGCAGCGACGCGATCAGGGGAGAGCAGTTCTTC.

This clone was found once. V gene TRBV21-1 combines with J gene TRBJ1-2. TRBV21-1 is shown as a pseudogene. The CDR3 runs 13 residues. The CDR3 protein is CASSPVYEVGYTF. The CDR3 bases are TGTGCCAGCAGCCCAGTATATGAGGTTGGCTACACCTTC.

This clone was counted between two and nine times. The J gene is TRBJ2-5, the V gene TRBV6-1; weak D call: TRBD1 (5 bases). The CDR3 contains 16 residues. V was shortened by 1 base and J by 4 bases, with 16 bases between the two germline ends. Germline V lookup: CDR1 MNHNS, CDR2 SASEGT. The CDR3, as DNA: TGTGCCAGCAGTGAAGAAACGGGTCTTGGGGCAGAGACCCAGTACTTC. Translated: CASSEETGLGAETQYF.

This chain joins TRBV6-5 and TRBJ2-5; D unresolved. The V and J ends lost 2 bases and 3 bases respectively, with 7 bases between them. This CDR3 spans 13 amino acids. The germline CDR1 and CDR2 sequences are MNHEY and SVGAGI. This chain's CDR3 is CASSYGEKETQYF. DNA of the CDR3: TGTGCCAGCAGTTACGGAGAAAAAGAGACCCAGTACTTC.

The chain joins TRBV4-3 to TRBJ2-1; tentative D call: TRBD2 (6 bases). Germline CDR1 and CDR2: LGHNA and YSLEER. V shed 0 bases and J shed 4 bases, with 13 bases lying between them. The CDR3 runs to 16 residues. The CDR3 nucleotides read TGCGCCAGCAGCCAAGACGGTGGGGGGTTTTACAATGAGCAGTTCTTC. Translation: CASSQDGGGFYNEQFF.

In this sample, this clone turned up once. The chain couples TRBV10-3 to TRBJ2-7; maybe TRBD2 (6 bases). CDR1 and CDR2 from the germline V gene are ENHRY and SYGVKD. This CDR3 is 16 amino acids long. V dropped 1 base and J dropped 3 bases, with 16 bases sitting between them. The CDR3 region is CAISEWEAGRHYEQYF. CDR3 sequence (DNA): TGTGCCATCAGTGAGTGGGAGGCGGGAAGACACTACGAGCAGTACTTC.

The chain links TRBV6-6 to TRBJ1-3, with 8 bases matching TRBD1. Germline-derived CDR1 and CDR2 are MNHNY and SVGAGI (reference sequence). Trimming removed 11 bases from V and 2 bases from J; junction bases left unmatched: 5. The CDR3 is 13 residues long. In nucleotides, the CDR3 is TGTGCCTCCCGACAGGGGACTGGAAACACCATATATTTT. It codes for CASRQGTGNTIYF.

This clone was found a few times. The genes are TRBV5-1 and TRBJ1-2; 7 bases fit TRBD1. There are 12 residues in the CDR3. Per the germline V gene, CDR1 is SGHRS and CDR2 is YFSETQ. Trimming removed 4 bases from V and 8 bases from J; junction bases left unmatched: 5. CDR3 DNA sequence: TGCGCCAGCAGCGTGACAGGGCAAGGCTACACCTTC. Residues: CASSVTGQGYTF.

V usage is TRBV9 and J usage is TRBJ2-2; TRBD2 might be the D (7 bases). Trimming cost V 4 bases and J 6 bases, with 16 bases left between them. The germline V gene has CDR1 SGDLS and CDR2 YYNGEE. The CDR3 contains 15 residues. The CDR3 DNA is TGTGCCAGCAGCTCCGAGGGGGGGCGATCCGGGGAGCTGTTTTTT. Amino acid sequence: CASSSEGGRSGELFF.

The CDR3 is CASSPGRGNTEAFF. The DNA of the CDR3 is TGTGCCAGCAGCCCCGGCAGGGGGAACACTGAAGCTTTCTTT. The rearrangement links TRBV5-4 to TRBJ1-1; a possible D gene is TRBD1 (6 bases). Looked up from germline, CDR1 is SGHNT and CDR2 is YYREEE (reference sequence). This CDR3 has 14 residues. V shed 4 bases and J shed 1 base, with 11 bases lying between them.

CDR3 region: CASSGSVRGTEAFF. The CDR3, as DNA: TGTGCCAGCAGTGGAAGCGTTAGGGGCACTGAAGCTTTCTTT. V and J are TRBV2 and TRBJ1-1, with D tentatively TRBD1 (5 bases). Per the germline V gene, CDR1 is SNHLY and CDR2 is FYNNEI. The CDR3 loop spans 14 amino acids. Between the trimmed V and J ends, which lost 4 bases and 4 bases, there was a span of 13 bases.

The DNA of the CDR3 is TGTGCCAGCAGTTACCAGGGGATTGAAGCTTTCTTT. This codes for CASSYQGIEAFF. The chain uses TRBV6-5 and TRBJ1-1, with a possible D match to TRBD1 (6 bases). Germline loops: CDR1 MNHEY, CDR2 SVGAGI. This CDR3 spans 12 amino acids. Between the trimmed V and J ends, which lost 2 bases and 7 bases, there was a span of 8 bases.

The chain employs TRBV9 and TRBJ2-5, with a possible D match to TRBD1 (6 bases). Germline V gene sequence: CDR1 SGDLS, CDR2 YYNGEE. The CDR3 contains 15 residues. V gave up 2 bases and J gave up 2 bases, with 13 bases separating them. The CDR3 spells CASSVSQGNQETQYF. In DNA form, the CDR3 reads TGTGCCAGCAGCGTTTCACAGGGAAATCAAGAGACCCAGTACTTC.

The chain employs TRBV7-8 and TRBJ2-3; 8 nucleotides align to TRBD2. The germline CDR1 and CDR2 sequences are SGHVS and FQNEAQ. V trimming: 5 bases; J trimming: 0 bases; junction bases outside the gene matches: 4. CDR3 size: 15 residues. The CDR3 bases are TGTGCCAGCAGCCCGGGGGGGGTGAGCACAGATACGCAGTATTTT. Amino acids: CASSPGGVSTDTQYF.

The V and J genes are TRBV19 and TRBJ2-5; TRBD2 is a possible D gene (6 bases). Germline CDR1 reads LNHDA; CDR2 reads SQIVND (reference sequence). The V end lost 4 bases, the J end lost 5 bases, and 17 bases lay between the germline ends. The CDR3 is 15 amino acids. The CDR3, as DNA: TGTGCCAGTAGTAATTACGGAGCGGGCGGGGAGACCCAGTACTTC. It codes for CASSNYGAGGETQYF.

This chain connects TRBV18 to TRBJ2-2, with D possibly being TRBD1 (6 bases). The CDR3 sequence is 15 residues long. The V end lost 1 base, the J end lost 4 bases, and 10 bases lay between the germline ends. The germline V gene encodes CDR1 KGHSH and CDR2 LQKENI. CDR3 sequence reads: CASSPRDIVTGELFF. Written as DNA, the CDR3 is TGTGCCAGCTCACCACGGGACATCGTCACCGGGGAGCTGTTTTTT.